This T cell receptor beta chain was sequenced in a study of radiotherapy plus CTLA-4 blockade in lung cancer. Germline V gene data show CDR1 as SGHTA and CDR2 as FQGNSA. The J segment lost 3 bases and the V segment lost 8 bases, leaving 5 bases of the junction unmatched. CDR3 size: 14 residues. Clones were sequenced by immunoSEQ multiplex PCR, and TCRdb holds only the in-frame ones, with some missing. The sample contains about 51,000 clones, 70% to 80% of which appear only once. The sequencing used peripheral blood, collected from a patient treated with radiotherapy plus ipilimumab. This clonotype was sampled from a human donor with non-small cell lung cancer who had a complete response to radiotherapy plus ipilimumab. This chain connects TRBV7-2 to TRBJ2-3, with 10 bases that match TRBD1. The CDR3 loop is CASGGQGTTDTQYF. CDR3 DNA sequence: TGTGCCAGCGGGGGACAGGGGACGACAGATACGCAGTATTTT.